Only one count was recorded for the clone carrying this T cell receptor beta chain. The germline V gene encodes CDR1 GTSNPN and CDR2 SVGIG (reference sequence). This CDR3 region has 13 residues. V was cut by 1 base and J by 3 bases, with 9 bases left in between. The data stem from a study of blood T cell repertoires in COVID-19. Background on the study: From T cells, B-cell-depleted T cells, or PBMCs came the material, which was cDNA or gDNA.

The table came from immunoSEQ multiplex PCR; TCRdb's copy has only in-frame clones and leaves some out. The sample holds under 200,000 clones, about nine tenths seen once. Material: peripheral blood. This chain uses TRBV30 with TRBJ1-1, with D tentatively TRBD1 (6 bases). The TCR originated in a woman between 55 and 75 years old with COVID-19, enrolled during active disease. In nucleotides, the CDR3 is TGTGCCTGGAGTGCGGGGGGCTACACTGAAGCTTTCTTT. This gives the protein CAWSAGGYTEAFF.